The 30 T cell receptor beta chains below come from one sample, sequenced in a study of blood T cell repertoires in COVID-19 (dated by TCRdb to about 2020). The library was produced with the immunoSEQ multiplex PCR assay. Held by TCRdb, this immuneACCESS table contains in-frame sequences only and omits some clones. Under half of the omission traces to an unresolved V gene where checked; the cause of the rest is unknown. The sample profile shows approximately 240,000 clones; 65% to 85% of them were found once. The top ten constitute around 3% of the sample. Input material: peripheral blood. The receptors stem from a woman under 40 who had recovered from COVID-19.

This sequence joins TRBV5-1 and TRBJ2-1, with TRBD1 matching 8 bases. Trimming took 0 bases from V and 6 from J; bases not matched to a gene: 5. The CDR3 has 15 residues. CDR1 SGHRS and CDR2 YFSETQ come from the germline V gene. The CDR3 DNA sequence: TGCGCCAGCAGCTTGGAGCACAGGGGGACCAATGAGCAGTTCTTC. Its translation: CASSLEHRGTNEQFF.

V usage is TRBV7-9 and J usage is TRBJ1-4; D is ambiguous. Germline assignment: CDR1 SEHNR and CDR2 FQNEAQ (reference sequence). Deletions cut 8 bases from V and 8 bases from J, with 9 bases between. The CDR3 covers 11 residues. The CDR3 spells CASEAGEKLFF. The CDR3 bases are TGTGCCAGCGAAGCGGGGGAAAAACTGTTTTTT.

This rearrangement joins TRBV6-1 to TRBJ1-2, with 8 bases aligning to TRBD1. Germline V gene lookup returns CDR1 MNHNS and CDR2 SASEGT. This CDR3 comprises 17 residues. V shed 0 bases, J shed 2 bases, and the junction held 8 bases outside the gene matches. CDR3 DNA: TGTGCCAGCAGTGAAGCGCTTCAGGGGGCCCGGAACTATGGCTACACCTTC. Translated, it gives CASSEALQGARNYGYTF.

The gene calls are TRBV18 and TRBJ1-1; TRBD1 aligns across 11 bases. The trim removed 2 bases at V and 2 bases at J, leaving 4 bases unmatched. From germline, CDR1 is KGHSH and CDR2 LQKENI. The CDR3 totals 16 residues. The CDR3: CASSPGTGGHNTEAFF. The CDR3 DNA reads as TGTGCCAGCTCACCAGGGACAGGGGGTCACAACACTGAAGCTTTCTTT.

This clone was counted only a few times. The chain recombines TRBV15 with TRBJ1-4; TRBD1 aligns across 7 bases. Germline loops: CDR1 LNHNV, CDR2 YYDKDF (reference sequence). This CDR3 contains 15 residues. V was clipped by 4 bases and J by 4 bases; unmatched bases: 6. Here the CDR3 reads CATSNPTGNNEKLFF. The CDR3 nucleotides read TGTGCCACCAGCAACCCGACAGGGAATAATGAAAAACTGTTTTTT.

This clone has a handful of counts. The rearrangement joins TRBV29-1 to TRBJ1-4, with TRBD1 matching over 7 bases. The CDR3 sequence is 12 residues long. Per the germline V gene, CDR1 is SQVTM and CDR2 is ANQGSEA. The trim removed 6 bases at V and 6 bases at J, leaving 4 bases unmatched. CDR3 loop: CSVHGTDEKLFF. The CDR3 DNA is TGCAGCGTACACGGGACAGATGAAAAACTGTTTTTT.

The J gene is TRBJ1-2, the V gene TRBV6-5; TRBD1 matches at 8 bases. V gave up 11 bases and J gave up 3 bases; unmatched junction bases: 8. Germline CDR1 is MNHEY and CDR2 is SVGAGI. The CDR3 has 13 residues. Here the CDR3 reads CAGQGWRDYGYTF. CDR3 nucleotides: TGTGCCGGACAGGGTTGGAGAGACTATGGCTACACCTTC.

At least ten counts were recorded for this clone. This rearrangement joins TRBV30 to TRBJ2-3, with TRBD2 matching 12 bases. The germline gives CDR1 GTSNPN, CDR2 SVGIG (reference sequence). This CDR3 spans 16 amino acids. Germline trimming cut 5 bases from V and 1 base from J; bases unmatched to any gene: 7. CDR3 DNA: TGTGCCTGGGACCTGGGACTAGCGGGCCGCACAGATACGCAGTATTTT. Translation gives CAWDLGLAGRTDTQYF.

V and J are TRBV11-2 and TRBJ1-6; maybe TRBD1 (5 bases). V was pared by 4 bases and J by 2 bases, with 15 bases between. This CDR3 contains 17 residues. Germline CDR1 is SGHAT and CDR2 is FQNNGV. CDR3 bases: TGTGCCAGCAGCTCGGCGGGAGAGACAGCCTATAATTCACCCCTCCACTTT. Translation gives CASSSAGETAYNSPLHF.

The J gene is TRBJ2-3, the V gene TRBV5-1; 8 positions agree with TRBD2. The trim removed 0 bases at V and 2 bases at J, leaving 8 bases unmatched. Looked up from germline, CDR1 is SGHRS and CDR2 is YFSETQ. The CDR3 is 17 residues long. CDR3 residues: CASSLVGSGIITDTQYF. As DNA, the CDR3 is TGCGCCAGCAGCTTGGTAGGTAGCGGGATCATCACAGATACGCAGTATTTT.

This clone has only one observation. The chain carries TRBV27 and TRBJ2-1; tentatively, D is TRBD1 (6 bases). V was pared by 3 bases and J by 5 bases, with 8 bases between. Germline CDR1 and CDR2: MNHEY and SMNVEV (reference sequence). This CDR3 region has 13 residues. This CDR3 reads CASSLSGDNEQFF. DNA for the CDR3: TGTGCCAGCAGTTTGTCAGGGGACAATGAGCAGTTCTTC.

The CDR3, as DNA: TGCGCCAGCAGCACGGGACTAGCGGGAGGAGGGACAGATACGCAGTATTTT. Amino acid sequence: CASSTGLAGGGTDTQYF. The rearrangement joins TRBV5-1 to TRBJ2-3, with 15 bases aligning to TRBD2. This CDR3 has 17 amino acids. The germline V gene encodes CDR1 SGHRS and CDR2 YFSETQ. V was pared by 4 bases and J by 3 bases, with 6 bases of the junction left unmatched.

V gene TRBV5-1 combines with J gene TRBJ2-2; 10 positions match TRBD2. The CDR3 sequence is 18 residues long. J gave up 5 bases and V 0 bases, and 10 bases lay outside the gene matches. Germline V lookup: CDR1 SGHRS, CDR2 YFSETQ. The CDR3 sequence: CASSLDTSGNYWTGELFF. CDR3 DNA: TGCGCCAGCAGCTTGGATACTAGCGGGAACTATTGGACCGGGGAGCTGTTTTTT.

This chain connects TRBV6-5 to TRBJ1-4, with 8 bases aligning to TRBD1. V lost 6 bases, J lost 8 bases, and 2 bases stayed unmatched. The CDR3 loop spans 12 amino acids. CDR1 and CDR2 (germline): MNHEY, SVGAGI. The CDR3 sequence is CASSDRGEKLFF. DNA of the CDR3: TGTGCCAGCAGCGACAGGGGCGAAAAACTGTTTTTT.

The CDR3 reads CASSLSGSSPGTQYF. The CDR3 bases are TGTGCCAGCAGCTTATCCGGGAGTTCACCGGGTACGCAGTATTTT. V and J are TRBV7-6 and TRBJ2-3, with D possibly TRBD2 on 6 matching bases. Germline CDR1 reads SGHVS; CDR2 reads FNYEAQ. The CDR3 runs to 15 residues. Between the trimmed V and J ends, which lost 2 bases and 8 bases, there was a span of 17 bases. The whole variable domain, remainder taken from reference TRBV7-6 and TRBJ2-3, is GAGVSQSPRYKVTKRGQDVALRCDPISGHVSLYWYRQALGQGPEFLTYFNYEAQQDKSGLPNDRFSAERPEGSISTLTIQRTEQRDSAMYRCASSLSGSSPGTQYFGPGTRLTVL.

This sequence joins TRBV7-9 and TRBJ2-5, with TRBD2 identical over 11 bases. Germline V gene sequence: CDR1 SEHNR, CDR2 FQNEAQ (reference sequence). V shed 5 bases, J shed 5 bases, and the junction held 7 bases outside the gene matches. The length of the CDR3 is 15 residues. The CDR3 region is CASSPGLAGTETQYF. The CDR3 DNA follows: TGTGCCAGCAGCCCCGGACTAGCGGGTACCGAGACCCAGTACTTC. Supplemented by reference TRBV7-9 and TRBJ2-5, the full variable domain reads DTGVSQNPRHKITKRGQNVTFRCDPISEHNRLYWYRQTLGQGPEFLTYFQNEAQLEKSRLLSDRFSAERPKGSFSTLEIQRTEQGDSAMYLCASSPGLAGTETQYFGPGTRLLVL.

The chain links TRBV19 to TRBJ1-5; 7 bases match TRBD1. With 0 bases clipped from V and 1 base from J, the junction kept 3 bases outside the gene matches. Germline V CDR1 and CDR2: LNHDA, SQIVND (reference sequence). This CDR3 region has 16 residues. In DNA, the CDR3 is TGTGCCAGTAGTATAGATGGAGGGGGCAGCAATCAGCCCCAGCATTTT. Amino acids: CASSIDGGGSNQPQHF.

The table lists this clone with a count of one. Written as DNA, the CDR3 is TGTGCCAGCAGCTTAAGCCGTTATACTGAAGCTTTCTTT. It translates to CASSLSRYTEAFF. The V gene is TRBV5-6, the J gene TRBJ1-1, with no clear D. Germline-derived CDR1 and CDR2 are SGHDT and YYEEEE. The CDR3 runs to 13 residues. Deletions cut 2 bases from V and 5 bases from J, with 10 bases between.

CDR3 in DNA: TGCGCCAGCAGCCGAGGACAGAGGGGGGGAAACACTGAAGCTTTCTTT. Its protein product is CASSRGQRGGNTEAFF. This chain uses TRBV5-1 with TRBJ1-1; TRBD1 might be the D (6 bases). The CDR3 spans 16 residues. Germline-derived CDR1 and CDR2 are SGHRS and YFSETQ. V lost 4 bases and J 2 bases, leaving 18 bases between the germline ends. Full variable domain (outside the CDR3, taken from reference TRBV5-1 and TRBJ1-1): KAGVTQTPRYLIKTRGQQVTLSCSPISGHRSVSWYQQTPGQGLQFLFEYFSETQRNKGNFPGRFSGRQFSNSRSEMNVSTLELGDSALYLCASSRGQRGGNTEAFFGQGTRLTVV.

Remarks on this clone: In the same sample, other DNA sequences code for this CDR3. This chain's CDR3 is CASSLAAASSYEQYF. DNA of the CDR3: TGTGCCAGCAGCTTAGCGGCTGCTAGCTCCTACGAGCAGTACTTC. J is TRBJ2-7 and V is TRBV11-2; D not certain. This CDR3 spans 15 amino acids. The V and J ends lost 1 base and 0 bases respectively, with 10 bases between them. The germline CDR1 and CDR2 sequences are SGHAT and FQNNGV.

J is TRBJ1-2 and V is TRBV14; no clear D. Germline V lookup: CDR1 SGHDN, CDR2 FVKESK. The CDR3 extends over 12 amino acids. Trimming cost V 5 bases and J 3 bases, with 7 bases left between them. The CDR3 reads CASSEYYYGYTF. CDR3 nucleotides: TGTGCCAGCAGCGAGTACTACTATGGCTACACCTTC.

The rearrangement uses TRBV11-2 and TRBJ2-7; D perhaps matches TRBD1 (6 bases). Germline V gene data show CDR1 as SGHAT and CDR2 as FQNNGV. V lost 1 base to trimming and J lost 6 bases, with 7 bases between them. The CDR3 covers 12 residues. CDR3 coding DNA: TGTGCCAGCAGCTTAGCAGGGGCCGAGCAGTACTTC. It is translated as CASSLAGAEQYF.

A single count supports this clone. CDR3 amino acids: CAISPGTPNEQFF. In nucleotides, the CDR3 is TGTGCCATCAGCCCTGGGACACCCAATGAGCAGTTCTTC. V and J are TRBV10-3 and TRBJ2-1, with D tentatively TRBD1 (6 bases). The germline V gene has CDR1 ENHRY and CDR2 SYGVKD. The CDR3 contains 13 residues. V lost 6 bases and J lost 6, with 12 bases in between.

The V and J genes are TRBV24-1 and TRBJ2-5; 9 bases fit TRBD1. From germline, CDR1 is KGHDR and CDR2 SFDVKD. The CDR3 sequence is 15 residues long. The J segment lost 5 bases and the V segment lost 1 base, leaving 4 bases of the junction unmatched. CDR3 DNA sequence: TGTGCCACCAGTGATTTTAGGGGGACAGGGGAGACCCAGTACTTC. This encodes CATSDFRGTGETQYF.

The CDR3 DNA reads as TGTGCCAGCAGCTTAGGGAGCCTGAACACTGAAGCTTTCTTT. This codes for CASSLGSLNTEAFF. The V gene is TRBV7-2, the J gene TRBJ1-1; no clear D gene. The length of the CDR3 is 14 residues. Germline values: CDR1 SGHTA, CDR2 FQGNSA. Trimming cost V 1 base and J 0 bases, with 6 bases left between them.

This clone came up a few times. This chain uses TRBV11-1 with TRBJ1-2; 9 positions match TRBD1. CDR3 length equals 15 residues. Germline V gene sequence: CDR1 SGHAT, CDR2 FQDESV (reference sequence). The V segment lost 5 bases and the J segment 4 bases; nucleotides outside the gene matches: 8. In nucleotides, the CDR3 is TGTGCCAGCAGCCCGGGACAGGGCAGGGCCTATGGCTACACCTTC. Encoded protein: CASSPGQGRAYGYTF.

As DNA, the CDR3 is TGTGCCGTCGGACAGGGAGGCACCGGGGAGCTGTTTTTT. Translating it yields CAVGQGGTGELFF. V and J are TRBV6-5 and TRBJ2-2; 8 bases are shared with TRBD1. The germline V gene encodes CDR1 MNHEY and CDR2 SVGAGI. The V segment lost 11 bases and the J segment 4 bases; nucleotides outside the gene matches: 6. CDR3 length: 13 residues.

The chain couples TRBV10-1 to TRBJ2-7, with TRBD2 as a possible D gene (5 bases). Trimming stripped 0 bases from V and 3 bases from J, with 9 bases between. CDR3 length equals 14 residues. Looked up from germline, CDR1 is WNHNN and CDR2 is SYGVQD (reference sequence). The CDR3 DNA follows: TGCGCCAGCAGTGAGTCGTCGGGGAACTACGAGCAGTACTTC. This gives the protein CASSESSGNYEQYF.

CDR3 amino acids: CASSRRGGDTQYF. In DNA form, the CDR3 reads TGTGCCAGTAGTAGGAGGGGCGGAGATACGCAGTATTTT. The gene calls are TRBV19 and TRBJ2-3, with D maybe TRBD2 (6 bases). The CDR3 runs to 13 residues. CDR1 is LNHDA, CDR2 SQIVND, per germline (reference sequence). V lost 4 bases to trimming and J lost 5 bases, with 10 bases between them.

V usage is TRBV9 and J usage is TRBJ2-3, with 7 nucleotides matching TRBD2. The CDR3 runs 16 residues. Germline CDR1 and CDR2: SGDLS and YYNGEE. After removal of 0 bases from V and 4 bases from J, the junction contained 8 bases not matched to a gene. The CDR3 nucleotides are TGTGCCAGCAGCGTAGGCGCGGGAGAAGGCGCAGATACGCAGTATTTT. Its translation: CASSVGAGEGADTQYF.